Only a few counts were recorded for the clone carrying this T cell receptor (beta chain). The sample comes from a study of beta chain features in type 1 diabetes. Across the study: Age, gender and cell yields were similar between patients and healthy donors.

Every bit of the isolated RNA underwent reverse transcription, so sequencing read expressed TCRB transcripts. TCRdb's copy holds only in-frame clones and misses some; the assay was immunoSEQ multiplex PCR. The sample lists approximately 400,000 clones, about 15% seen once, with approximately 0.02% in the top ten. The CDR3 is 14 residues long. V was pared by 7 bases and J by 5 bases, with 7 bases of the junction left unmatched. CDR1 is LGHNA and CDR2 is YNFKEQ in the germline V gene. The gene calls are TRBV4-2 and TRBJ2-7, with TRBD1 matching 11 bases. This TCR was recovered from a young woman in good health. The sample was naive CD4+ T cells from blood. CDR3 in amino acids: CASTRTGGGHEQYF. In DNA form, the CDR3 reads TGTGCCAGCACCCGGACAGGGGGCGGGCACGAGCAGTACTTC.